This TCR beta chain was obtained from a study of regulatory T cells in long-lasting Graves disease (dated by TCRdb to about 2021). About the investigation overall: To count as having persistent Graves' disease, a patient had to have received antithyroid drug treatment for over 5 years with TSH receptor autoantibodies remaining persistently positive. Patients with persistent Graves' disease were compared with patients with newly diagnosed Graves' disease using TCR sequencing and RNA sequencing of peripheral blood. The study was registered as a clinical trial and conducted in China. A total of 33 samples were covered by TCR sequencing, comprising approximately 13 persistent and about 20 newly diagnosed Graves' disease patients. Persistent Graves' disease patients in the clinical cohort had taken antithyroid drugs for approximately ten years on average. Study-wide findings and limitations: Only peripheral blood was studied, because thyroid tissue, the primary lesion, was inaccessible. As a limitation, the authors acknowledged that the small sample size may reduce accuracy. A larger number of public clonotypes was shared among persistent patients (over 2,500) than among newly diagnosed patients (around 970). Preferential use of TRBV28, TRBJ1-2 and TRBJ2-5 was observed in persistent disease, whereas TRBV20-1 and TRBJ2-1 were favored in newly diagnosed disease. Compared with newly diagnosed patients, persistent Graves' disease patients had lower TCR Shannon entropy and fewer highly expanded clones, which suggests clonal expansion. Only the TCR beta chain was sequenced and analyzed.

The CDR3 sequence holds 13 residues, the cysteine and phenylalanine included. Just the 39-base CDR3 DNA is kept, in frame starting at base 1. CDR1 and CDR2 were assigned from the germline V gene (reference sequence) as SSHAT and FNYEAQ. With regard to this clonotype: Its antigen target is currently unknown. The germline gene is not matched at one end of the junction; a read error may be the cause.

Receptor libraries were prepared by multiplex PCR. Sequenced using an Illumina HiSeq 4000. TCR beta libraries were built with iRepertoire HTBI primers and Arm-PCR amplification of CDR3 regions. Before sequencing, the PCR products underwent gel purification. In the authors' own workflow: Across samples, fewer than 70 TRBV and roughly 15 TRBJ segments were identified and used for gene usage analysis of CDR3 amino acid clonotypes. COPE and FqMerger were used to merge the filtered high-quality paired reads into contigs. BLAST was used to align contigs to IMGT TRBV, TRBD and TRBJ reference genes, and CDR3 was defined according to IMGT. Any clonotype with a frequency above 0.1% was classified as a highly expanded clone. Shannon entropy was used to measure repertoire diversity, and the Gini coefficient was used to measure V-J evenness. Clonotypes shared by more than one individual were considered public. TCRdb reanalyzed the raw reads on its own, using fastp at Q25 for trimming and MiXCR for clone calling, and kept in-frame beta chains. Each CDR3 protein gets just one entry, which takes the most common genes and DNA from the rows behind it. Clone size and V and J calls follow TCRdb, not the original study. Here the sample has 400,000 to 500,000 distinct CDR3 sequences; around 21% occur a single time. Approximately 7.8% of the sample is held by the ten biggest clonotypes.

In the paper's terms, the time point label means: persistent/refractory GD, antithyroid drugs over 5 years with positive TRAb. RNA was extracted from PBMCs in TRIzol for both TCR sequencing and RNA sequencing. The diagnosis of Graves' disease was made according to American Thyroid Association guidelines. The patients came from an endocrinology department in Xi'an, China. Each patient gave approximately 9 milliliters of peripheral blood, collected in an EDTA anticoagulant tube. Ficoll Paque Plus density gradient separation was used to isolate PBMCs, and no additional T cell sorting was done. An Agilent 2100 Bioanalyzer and agarose gel were used to check RNA quality, while a NanoDrop 2000 measured RNA concentration.

The input for sequencing was peripheral blood mononuclear cells (PBMCs), taken when the disease was refractory, from a patient treated with antithyroid drugs. This receptor was identified in a female donor with Graves disease. The receptor chain draws on TRBV7-7 and TRBJ2-1; the D gene is perhaps TRBD1, on 6 matching bases. The nucleotide sequence is TGTGCTAGCAGCTCAAGGGGGTTCAATGAGCAGTTCTTC. It codes for CASSSRGFNEQFF.